The 5 T cell receptor beta chains reported below all come from one sample, sequenced in a study of T cell responses to AZD1222 COVID-19 vaccine. Libraries were prepared by immunoSEQ multiplex PCR; TCRdb keeps only in-frame clonotypes and omits some of them. The sample comprises roughly 50,000 clones, just over 85% of which are singletons, and around 7.3% rests with the top ten. The source was peripheral blood, collected 28 days after the second AZD1222 dose. These receptors were taken from an adult who received the AZD1222 COVID-19 vaccine.

The chain employs TRBV4-1 and TRBJ2-5, with no clear D. The CDR3 runs 14 residues. V was pared by 4 bases and J by 4 bases, with 13 bases between. Germline CDR1 is MGHRA and CDR2 is YSYEKL. The CDR3 coding sequence is TGCGCCAGCAGCCTCGGACCCTGGTCAGAGACCCAGTACTTC. Amino acid sequence: CASSLGPWSETQYF.

The chain is built from TRBV19 and TRBJ2-1; D uncertain. Germline CDR1 and CDR2: LNHDA and SQIVND (reference sequence). The CDR3 is made up of 11 amino acids. V lost 6 bases and J lost 7, with 7 bases in between. This CDR3 reads CASSRWNEQFF. The CDR3 nucleotides are TGTGCCAGTAGCCGATGGAATGAGCAGTTCTTC.

As DNA, the CDR3 is TGTGCCAGCAGCTTAGAGGCCGGGAGCAATCAGCCCCAGCATTTT. Its protein product is CASSLEAGSNQPQHF. The chain recombines TRBV7-8 with TRBJ1-5; no definite D call. Germline values: CDR1 SGHVS, CDR2 FQNEAQ. V was pared by 1 base and J by 1 base, with 8 bases between. The CDR3 totals 15 residues.

The rearrangement uses TRBV7-2 and TRBJ2-5; tentative D call: TRBD2 (7 bases). Trimming took 5 bases from V and 4 from J, leaving 17 bases between them. This CDR3 is built from 15 residues. Germline lookup yields CDR1 SGHTA and CDR2 FQGNSA. The DNA of the CDR3 is TGTGCCAGCAGCAGCCCGGGGGAGGGGGGAGAGACCCAGTACTTC. Translated: CASSSPGEGGETQYF. The complete variable domain, with remaining parts taken from reference TRBV7-2 and TRBJ2-5, reads GAGVSQSPSNKVTEKGKDVELRCDPISGHTALYWYRQSLGQGLEFLIYFQGNSAPDKSGLPSDRFSAERTGGSVSTLTIQRTQQEDSAVYLCASSSPGEGGETQYFGPGTRLLVL.

This rearrangement joins TRBV6-5 to TRBJ1-1; D is ambiguous. The CDR3 consists of 13 residues. Trimming took off 5 bases at V and 1 base at J, with 8 bases between the two ends. The germline V gene encodes CDR1 MNHEY and CDR2 SVGAGI. DNA for the CDR3: TGTGCCAGCAGTCGACCGCCGAACACTGAAGCTTTCTTT. Translation: CASSRPPNTEAFF.